The 16 T cell receptor beta chains below come from one sample, sequenced in a study of T cell responses to AZD1222 COVID-19 vaccine. Some clones are missing from TCRdb's copy, which holds only in-frame ones; the method was immunoSEQ multiplex PCR. The sample includes around 100,000 clones, around nine tenths of them seen just once. The input for sequencing was peripheral blood, taken on day 0 of AZD1222 vaccination. The receptors stem from an adult in good health.

The V gene is TRBV7-9, the J gene TRBJ1-1, with a possible D match to TRBD1 (6 bases). This CDR3 contains 15 residues. Germline-derived CDR1 and CDR2 are SEHNR and FQNEAQ (reference sequence). The V gene lost 7 bases and the J gene lost 1 base, with 16 bases spanning the gap. The CDR3 loop is CASTPRGAANTEAFF. CDR3 bases: TGTGCCAGCACCCCCCGGGGGGCGGCGAACACTGAAGCTTTCTTT.

The rearrangement links TRBV27 to TRBJ1-3; possible D gene TRBD1, 5 bases. This CDR3 spans 13 amino acids. The V gene lost 5 bases and the J gene lost 9 bases, with 14 bases spanning the gap. Germline assignment: CDR1 MNHEY and CDR2 SMNVEV (reference sequence). The CDR3 is CASSVGQGTTIYF. CDR3 nucleotides: TGTGCCAGCAGTGTAGGGCAGGGTACCACCATATATTTT.

The rearrangement uses TRBV7-9 and TRBJ1-5; D is unclear. The V gene's germline CDR1 is SEHNR and CDR2 FQNEAQ (reference sequence). Trimming stripped 5 bases from V and 2 bases from J, with 16 bases between. The CDR3 has 16 residues. CDR3 sequence: CASSRAVGQGNQPQHF. The CDR3 DNA reads TGTGCCAGCAGCCGGGCGGTGGGTCAGGGCAATCAGCCCCAGCATTTT.

The chain couples TRBV9 to TRBJ1-1; D remains ambiguous. Germline CDR1 SGDLS, CDR2 YYNGEE. This CDR3 has 16 residues. Trimming removed 0 bases from V and 1 base from J, with 13 bases in between. The CDR3 loop is CASSVVPSAGNTEAFF. DNA of the CDR3: TGTGCCAGCAGCGTAGTACCCTCTGCAGGGAACACTGAAGCTTTCTTT.

This clone was counted a single time. The rearrangement links TRBV6-5 to TRBJ1-3; D is ambiguous. The CDR3 sequence is 16 residues long. Germline-derived CDR1 and CDR2 are MNHEY and SVGAGI. The V and J ends lost 0 bases and 1 base respectively, with 10 bases between them. The CDR3 loop is CASSYSHSISGNTIYF. CDR3 sequence (DNA): TGTGCCAGCAGTTACTCCCACAGTATATCTGGAAACACCATATATTTT.

The table lists this clone with a count of one. CDR3 coding DNA: TGTGCCAGCAGCTTAGATTCTCGGCCGAACACTGAAGCTTTCTTT. This gives the protein CASSLDSRPNTEAFF. The chain carries TRBV11-3 and TRBJ1-1; the D is unclear. V was pared by 0 bases and J by 1 base, with 9 bases between. Germline values: CDR1 SGHNT, CDR2 YENEEA. This CDR3 is built from 15 residues.

The chain employs TRBV5-1 and TRBJ1-3; unclear D gene. Germline loops: CDR1 SGHRS, CDR2 YFSETQ. Deletions cut 4 bases from V and 0 bases from J, with 14 bases between. The CDR3 totals 16 residues. The CDR3 loop is CASSRTVSDSGNTIYF. Written as DNA, the CDR3 is TGCGCCAGCAGCCGGACCGTAAGTGACTCTGGAAACACCATATATTTT. Variable domain in full (rest from reference TRBV5-1 and TRBJ1-3): KAGVTQTPRYLIKTRGQQVTLSCSPISGHRSVSWYQQTPGQGLQFLFEYFSETQRNKGNFPGRFSGRQFSNSRSEMNVSTLELGDSALYLCASSRTVSDSGNTIYFGEGSWLTVV.

The CDR3 region has the DNA TGCGCCAGCACCCCCCGTGTACAGGGCGGGCAAGAGACCCAGTACTTC. Translation: CASTPRVQGGQETQYF. V is TRBV5-1 and J is TRBJ2-5; D perhaps matches TRBD1 (6 bases). CDR1 and CDR2 (germline): SGHRS, YFSETQ. V gave up 6 bases and J gave up 2 bases, with 20 bases separating them. The CDR3 loop spans 16 amino acids.

The chain recombines TRBV7-2 with TRBJ2-1, with TRBD2 matching 10 bases. This CDR3 region has 17 residues. V was clipped by 5 bases and J by 2 bases; unmatched bases: 9. Germline V gene lookup returns CDR1 SGHTA and CDR2 FQGNSA. CDR3 sequence: CASSVEGLATTYNEQFF. The CDR3 DNA reads as TGTGCCAGCAGCGTGGAGGGACTAGCGACGACCTACAATGAGCAGTTCTTC. The full variable domain, with the rest looked up from reference TRBV7-2 and TRBJ2-1, is GAGVSQSPSNKVTEKGKDVELRCDPISGHTALYWYRQSLGQGLEFLIYFQGNSAPDKSGLPSDRFSAERTGGSVSTLTIQRTQQEDSAVYLCASSVEGLATTYNEQFFGPGTRLTVL.

The genes are TRBV28 and TRBJ2-2; unclear D gene. Germline V lookup: CDR1 MDHEN, CDR2 SYDVKM. This CDR3 is 16 amino acids long. V lost 0 bases, J lost 0 bases, and 8 bases lay in between. The CDR3 DNA reads as TGTGCCAGCAGTTTATGGTACGGGCCGAACACCGGGGAGCTGTTTTTT. This translates into CASSLWYGPNTGELFF. Based on the CDR3 plus reference TRBV28 and TRBJ2-2, the full variable domain is DVKVTQSSRYLVKRTGEKVFLECVQDMDHENMFWYRQDPGLGLRLIYFSYDVKMKEKGDIPEGYSVSREKKERFSLILESASTNQTSMYLCASSLWYGPNTGELFFGEGSRLTVL.

The chain recombines TRBV29-1 with TRBJ1-4; D is ambiguous. V was cut by 4 bases and J by 4 bases, with 10 bases left in between. CDR1 and CDR2 from the germline V gene are SQVTM and ANQGSEA. This CDR3 contains 13 residues. CDR3 amino acids: CSVGEQSNEKLFF. Here the CDR3 DNA reads TGCAGCGTTGGTGAACAGAGTAATGAAAAACTGTTTTTT. The whole variable domain, filled in from reference TRBV29-1 and TRBJ1-4, reads SAVISQKPSRDICQRGTSLTIQCQVDSQVTMMFWYRQQPGQSLTLIATANQGSEATYESGFVIDKFPISRPNLTFSTLTVSNMSPEDSSIYLCSVGEQSNEKLFFGSGTQLSVL.

V gene TRBV11-3 combines with J gene TRBJ2-5; perhaps TRBD1 as D (6 bases). Germline-derived CDR1 and CDR2 are SGHNT and YENEEA. CDR3 length equals 13 residues. The V end lost 2 bases, the J end lost 4 bases, and 8 bases lay between the germline ends. The CDR3 nucleotides are TGTGCCAGCAGCTTACACAGGGCAGAGACCCAGTACTTC. This gives the protein CASSLHRAETQYF.

The rearrangement uses TRBV7-2 and TRBJ2-7; D is unresolved. Germline assignment: CDR1 SGHTA and CDR2 FQGNSA. V lost 0 bases and J 1 base, leaving 10 bases between the germline ends. The CDR3 has 15 amino acids. The CDR3 region has the DNA TGTGCCAGCAGCTTAGCGAGTTCAGCTTCCTACGAGCAGTACTTC. Protein sequence: CASSLASSASYEQYF.

The chain couples TRBV6-5 to TRBJ2-3, with TRBD2 matching over 8 bases. The CDR3 totals 14 residues. Trimming removed 7 bases from V and 1 base from J; junction bases left unmatched: 4. The V gene's germline CDR1 is MNHEY and CDR2 SVGAGI. The CDR3 is CASIPTSGTDTQYF. The CDR3 coding sequence is TGTGCCAGCATTCCGACTAGCGGCACAGATACGCAGTATTTT.

V is TRBV19 and J is TRBJ1-4, with 9 nucleotides matching TRBD1. V lost 7 bases to trimming and J lost 7 bases; unmatched junction nucleotides: 10. The CDR3 sequence is 15 residues long. Germline V gene sequence: CDR1 LNHDA, CDR2 SQIVND (reference sequence). CDR3 bases: TGTGCCAGTAAGCCACAGGGACAGGGCCTTGAAAAACTGTTTTTT. Translated, it gives CASKPQGQGLEKLFF.

This clone appeared once. This rearrangement joins TRBV28 to TRBJ1-4; D remains unclear. Trimming took 10 bases from V and 0 from J, leaving 12 bases between them. The CDR3 is 14 residues long. CDR1 and CDR2 (germline): MDHEN, SYDVKM. The CDR3, as DNA: TGTGCCACCGTAGACGGCGCAACTAATGAAAAACTGTTTTTT. Translation gives CATVDGATNEKLFF. Full variable domain (remainder filled in from reference TRBV28 and TRBJ1-4): DVKVTQSSRYLVKRTGEKVFLECVQDMDHENMFWYRQDPGLGLRLIYFSYDVKMKEKGDIPEGYSVSREKKERFSLILESASTNQTSMYLCATVDGATNEKLFFGSGTQLSVL.